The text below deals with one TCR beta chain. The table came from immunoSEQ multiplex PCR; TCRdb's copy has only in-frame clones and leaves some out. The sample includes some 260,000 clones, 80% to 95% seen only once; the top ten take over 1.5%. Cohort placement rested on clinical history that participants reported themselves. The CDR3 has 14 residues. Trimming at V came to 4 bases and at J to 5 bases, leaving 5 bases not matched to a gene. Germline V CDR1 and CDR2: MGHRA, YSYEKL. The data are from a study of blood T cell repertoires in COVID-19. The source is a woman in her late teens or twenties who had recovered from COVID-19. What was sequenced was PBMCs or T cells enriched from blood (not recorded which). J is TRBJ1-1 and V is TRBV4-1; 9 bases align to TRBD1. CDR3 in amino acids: CASSRNRGLTEAFF. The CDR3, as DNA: TGCGCCAGCAGCCGCAACAGGGGGCTGACTGAAGCTTTCTTT.